Presented here are 10 T cell receptor beta chains from one specimen sequenced in a study of shared clonotypes between healthy human individuals. Here immunoSEQ multiplex PCR was the method, and the copy in TCRdb shows in-frame clones only, minus some. Among 2 million to 2.5 million clones listed, under 95% were seen once. Sequencing was carried out using naive CD4+ T cells from PBMCs. The subset was: CD45RA+ positively selected. Receptors were obtained from a man aged 18 to 29 in good health. Some clones in this sample may be carry-over from other donors' samples.

A single count supports this clone. This chain connects TRBV5-1 to TRBJ2-1; TRBD2 matches 7 bases. From germline, CDR1 is SGHRS and CDR2 YFSETQ. The CDR3 length is 15 residues. V shed 3 bases and J 0 bases; nucleotides not matched to a gene: 3. CDR3 coding DNA: TGCGCCAGCAGCTCCCGGACTAGCTCCTACAATGAGCAGTTCTTC. It encodes CASSSRTSSYNEQFF. Together with reference TRBV5-1 and TRBJ2-1, the CDR3 gives the full variable domain: KAGVTQTPRYLIKTRGQQVTLSCSPISGHRSVSWYQQTPGQGLQFLFEYFSETQRNKGNFPGRFSGRQFSNSRSEMNVSTLELGDSALYLCASSSRTSSYNEQFFGPGTRLTVL.

The V and J genes are TRBV25-1 and TRBJ2-1; TRBD2 aligns across 9 bases. The CDR3 totals 16 residues. Unmatched junction bases numbered 5, after V lost 0 bases and J lost 5 bases. Germline lookup yields CDR1 MGHDK and CDR2 SYGVNS. The CDR3 region has the DNA TGTGCCAGCAGTGAATATACCAGCGGGAGGCACAATGAGCAGTTCTTC. It is translated as CASSEYTSGRHNEQFF.

The V call is TRBV4-2, the J call TRBJ2-1; 7 positions match TRBD2. CDR1 is LGHNA and CDR2 is YNFKEQ in the germline V gene. V lost 4 bases to trimming and J lost 3 bases; unmatched junction nucleotides: 9. The CDR3 extends over 16 amino acids. The CDR3 sequence: CASSPSSSGFYNEQFF. As DNA, the CDR3 is TGTGCCAGCAGCCCTAGCTCTAGCGGTTTCTACAATGAGCAGTTCTTC.

This chain joins TRBV18 and TRBJ2-4; 8 bases are shared with TRBD1. J lost 2 bases, V lost 6 bases, and 9 bases had no gene match. CDR1 and CDR2 from the germline V gene are KGHSH and LQKENI. The CDR3 is 16 residues long. CDR3 coding DNA: TGTGCCAGCTCGTCTGACAGGGGATGGTCCAAAAACATTCAGTACTTC. This gives the protein CASSSDRGWSKNIQYF.

The rearrangement uses TRBV19 and TRBJ1-5; maybe TRBD1 (5 bases). This CDR3 region has 17 residues. Trimming took off 6 bases at V and 2 bases at J, with 20 bases between the two ends. The germline CDR1 and CDR2 sequences are LNHDA and SQIVND (reference sequence). Here the CDR3 reads CASREAGGQKGNQPQHF. CDR3 nucleotides: TGTGCCAGTAGGGAGGCGGGGGGTCAGAAGGGCAATCAGCCCCAGCATTTT.

V usage is TRBV5-3 and J usage is TRBJ2-7; D remains unclear. TRBV5-3 qualifies as an ORF whose function is uncertain. The CDR3 contains 15 residues. Trimming removed 5 bases at V and 0 bases at J, with 15 bases between. CDR3 nucleotide sequence: TGTGCCAGAAGGCTTATCACTCAGCGCTCCTACGAGCAGTACTTC. This sequence encodes CARRLITQRSYEQYF.

This clone was detected once. The chain couples TRBV28 to TRBJ2-2, with TRBD1 matching 9 bases. The ends lost 7 bases at V and 6 bases at J; junction bases unmatched: 9. This CDR3 is 15 amino acids long. Germline V CDR1 and CDR2: MDHEN, SYDVKM. The CDR3 reads CASTPGQGFSGELFF. The CDR3 region has the DNA TGTGCCAGCACACCGGGACAGGGTTTTTCCGGGGAGCTGTTTTTT.

The chain employs TRBV7-9 and TRBJ2-1; 11 bases agree with TRBD1. J gave up 8 bases and V 6 bases, and 9 bases lay outside the gene matches. The CDR3 is made up of 15 amino acids. Germline loops: CDR1 SEHNR, CDR2 FQNEAQ (reference sequence). The CDR3 sequence is CASRNGTGGRHEQFF. In nucleotides, the CDR3 is TGTGCCAGCAGGAATGGGACAGGGGGGAGGCATGAGCAGTTCTTC.

The CDR3 DNA reads TGCAGCGTTAGAGACAGGGCCCTATCCTCCGCCTTAGATACGCAGTATTTT. Its translation is CSVRDRALSSALDTQYF. The rearrangement joins TRBV29-1 to TRBJ2-3; 7 nucleotides agree with TRBD1. Germline V gene lookup returns CDR1 SQVTM and CDR2 ANQGSEA. This CDR3 region has 17 residues. The V and J ends lost 5 bases and 5 bases, in that order; junction bases with no gene match: 19.

The chain carries TRBV7-8 and TRBJ2-7; TRBD1 aligns across 7 bases. CDR1 is SGHVS and CDR2 is FQNEAQ in the germline V gene. This CDR3 is built from 14 residues. V was pared by 5 bases and J by 2 bases, with 6 bases of the junction left unmatched. The CDR3 DNA is TGTGCCAGCAGCGTCTACAGGGGACCCTACGAGCAGTACTTC. Translated, it gives CASSVYRGPYEQYF.